These T cell receptor beta chains were read from a single sample in a study of cytotoxic CD8 clonotypes in ibrutinib-treated CLL. Libraries were prepared by immunoSEQ multiplex PCR; TCRdb keeps only in-frame clonotypes and omits some of them. The sample records 130,000 or so clones, less than 90% being singletons. The input for sequencing was PBMCs, taken after 24 months of ibrutinib treatment. The receptors originated from a human donor with chronic lymphocytic leukemia. CDR3s include the opening cysteine and the closing phenylalanine or tryptophan. D genes are given only for firm matches. The listing skips clone size in some rows; elsewhere it reads once, few, many or a size class.

d_gene: TRBD1; j_gene: TRBJ2-1; abundance: once; v_gene: TRBV29-1; CDR3nt: TGCAGCGTTGGGGCAACAGGGGGTTCTCTCGATGAGCAGTTCTTC; CDR3aa: CSVGATGGSLDEQFF
d_gene: NA; j_gene: TRBJ1-2; abundance: NA; v_gene: TRBV7-9; CDR3nt: TGTGCCAGCAGCCCAAGGGTTGTTGCAGGATCTGGCTACACCTTC; CDR3aa: CASSPRVVAGSGYTF
d_gene: TRBD1; j_gene: TRBJ1-1; abundance: NA; v_gene: TRBV10-3; CDR3nt: TGTGCCACCAACAACCGGGACAGGACTGAAGCTTTCTTT; CDR3aa: CATNNRDRTEAFF
d_gene: TRBD1; j_gene: TRBJ2-3; abundance: once; v_gene: TRBV11-1; CDR3nt: TGTGCCAGCAGCCCACAGGGGTTCAACACAGATACGCAGTATTTT; CDR3aa: CASSPQGFNTDTQYF
d_gene: NA; j_gene: TRBJ2-7; abundance: once; v_gene: TRBV30; CDR3nt: TGTGCCTGGTACCCCCCCCCAGGGGGGTCCTACGAGCAGTACTTC; CDR3aa: CAWYPPPGGSYEQYF
d_gene: TRBD1; j_gene: TRBJ2-6; abundance: NA; v_gene: TRBV19; CDR3nt: TGTGCCAGTAGGGACAGGGGGCCTGCGGCTGGGGCCAACGTCCTGACTTTC; CDR3aa: CASRDRGPAAGANVLTF
d_gene: NA; j_gene: TRBJ2-7; abundance: NA; v_gene: TRBV30; CDR3nt: TGTGCCTGGAGATCGATCTACGAGCAGTACTTC; CDR3aa: CAWRSIYEQYF
d_gene: NA; j_gene: TRBJ1-2; abundance: few; v_gene: TRBV11-2; CDR3nt: TGTGCCAGCAGCTTAATGGGAGGTAACGGCTATGGCTACACCTTC; CDR3aa: CASSLMGGNGYGYTF
d_gene: NA; j_gene: TRBJ1-5; abundance: NA; v_gene: TRBV29-1; CDR3nt: TGCAGCGCCATGGTGGGGGCGGGAGATCAGCCCCAGCATTTT; CDR3aa: CSAMVGAGDQPQHF
d_gene: NA; j_gene: TRBJ1-1; abundance: NA; v_gene: TRBV7-2; CDR3nt: TGTGCCAGCAGCTTATTACAGACGAACACTGAAGCTTTCTTT; CDR3aa: CASSLLQTNTEAFF
d_gene: TRBD1; j_gene: TRBJ2-7; abundance: NA; v_gene: TRBV19; CDR3nt: TGTGCCAGTCGGACAGGGTCGAATTCCTACGAGCAGTACTTC; CDR3aa: CASRTGSNSYEQYF
d_gene: TRBD1; j_gene: TRBJ2-1; abundance: NA; v_gene: TRBV5-1; CDR3nt: TGCGCCAGCAGCTATACAGGGGCTACTGAGCAGTTCTTC; CDR3aa: CASSYTGATEQFF
d_gene: NA; j_gene: TRBJ2-5; abundance: NA; v_gene: TRBV5-1; CDR3nt: TGCGCCAGCAGCCCGTACCCACCAGAGACCCAGTACTTC; CDR3aa: CASSPYPPETQYF
d_gene: TRBD1; j_gene: TRBJ2-7; abundance: NA; v_gene: TRBV9; CDR3nt: TGTGCCAGCAGCGGCCGGGACAGCACCTACGAGCAGTACTTC; CDR3aa: CASSGRDSTYEQYF
d_gene: NA; j_gene: TRBJ1-3; abundance: NA; v_gene: TRBV30; CDR3nt: TGTGCCTGCCGGTTATGGAACACCATATATTTT; CDR3aa: CACRLWNTIYF
d_gene: NA; j_gene: TRBJ2-3; abundance: NA; v_gene: TRBV5-8; CDR3nt: TGTGCCAGCAGCCTACTATCGGCAGATACGCAGTATTTT; CDR3aa: CASSLLSADTQYF
d_gene: NA; j_gene: TRBJ1-5; abundance: NA; v_gene: TRBV27; CDR3nt: TGTGCCAGCAGTTTCAGATGGGGCAATCAGCCCCAGCATTTT; CDR3aa: CASSFRWGNQPQHF
d_gene: NA; j_gene: TRBJ1-1; abundance: NA; v_gene: TRBV6-5; CDR3nt: TGTGCCAGCAGTTACTCCAACGGCGCCCCTGAAGCTTTCTTT; CDR3aa: CASSYSNGAPEAFF
d_gene: TRBD1; j_gene: TRBJ1-2; abundance: once; v_gene: TRBV6-5; CDR3nt: TGTGCCAGCTGGGACCCGGGACAGGGGAACTATGGCTACACCTTC; CDR3aa: CASWDPGQGNYGYTF
d_gene: TRBD1; j_gene: TRBJ1-2; abundance: NA; v_gene: TRBV27; CDR3nt: TGTGCCAGCAGTTTATCGCCGGGACAGTCTTATGGCTACACCTTC; CDR3aa: CASSLSPGQSYGYTF
d_gene: NA; j_gene: TRBJ2-3; abundance: once; v_gene: TRBV11-2; CDR3nt: TGTGCCAGCAGCGATCAAATTGGGCCGTTAGATACGCAGTATTTT; CDR3aa: CASSDQIGPLDTQYF
d_gene: TRBD1; j_gene: TRBJ1-2; abundance: NA; v_gene: TRBV6-1; CDR3nt: TGTGCCAGCAGTGAAAGACAGGGGGGAATCGATGGCTACACCTTC; CDR3aa: CASSERQGGIDGYTF
d_gene: NA; j_gene: TRBJ2-2; abundance: NA; v_gene: TRBV18; CDR3nt: TGTGCCAGCTCACTAGATCGATACGAATTTGGCGGGGAGCTGTTTTTT; CDR3aa: CASSLDRYEFGGELFF
d_gene: TRBD2; j_gene: TRBJ2-2; abundance: NA; v_gene: TRBV5-1; CDR3nt: TGCGCCAGCAGCTTTAAAGGGACTACGACGAACACCGGGGAGCTGTTTTTT; CDR3aa: CASSFKGTTTNTGELFF
d_gene: TRBD1; j_gene: TRBJ1-2; abundance: NA; v_gene: TRBV15; CDR3nt: TGTGCCACCAGCAGAGCAACCGGGACAGGGAACAATGGCTACACCTTC; CDR3aa: CATSRATGTGNNGYTF
d_gene: NA; j_gene: TRBJ1-5; abundance: NA; v_gene: TRBV5-1; CDR3nt: TGCGCCAGCAGCTGGGTTCCTAATCAGCCCCAGCATTTT; CDR3aa: CASSWVPNQPQHF
d_gene: NA; j_gene: TRBJ2-7; abundance: NA; v_gene: TRBV7-2; CDR3nt: TGTGCCAGCAGCCAAAGCGCATGGGCCTACGAGCAGTACTTC; CDR3aa: CASSQSAWAYEQYF
d_gene: NA; j_gene: TRBJ2-7; abundance: many; v_gene: TRBV6-1; CDR3nt: TGTGCCAGCAGTGGGGACGGGCCCTACGAGCAGTACTTC; CDR3aa: CASSGDGPYEQYF
d_gene: TRBD1; j_gene: TRBJ1-1; abundance: NA; v_gene: TRBV7-6; CDR3nt: TGTGCCAGCAGCTTAGTATCTACAGGGGGCCAGGGCACTGAAGCTTTCTTT; CDR3aa: CASSLVSTGGQGTEAFF
d_gene: TRBD1; j_gene: TRBJ1-5; abundance: once; v_gene: TRBV9; CDR3nt: TGTGCCAGCAGCGAGACAGGGTTCAGTCAGCCCCAGCATTTT; CDR3aa: CASSETGFSQPQHF
d_gene: NA; j_gene: TRBJ1-4; abundance: NA; v_gene: TRBV10-3; CDR3nt: TGTGCCATCAGTGAGCCCCGGAATGAAAAACTGTTTTTT; CDR3aa: CAISEPRNEKLFF
d_gene: NA; j_gene: TRBJ1-5; abundance: once; v_gene: TRBV28; CDR3nt: TGTGCCAGCAGTTCCAGGGCGGCGGTCAATCAGCCCCAGCATTTT; CDR3aa: CASSSRAAVNQPQHF
d_gene: TRBD2; j_gene: TRBJ2-3; abundance: NA; v_gene: TRBV5-1; CDR3nt: TGCGCCAGCAGCCCGCTAGCGGGGAGCACAGATACGCAGTATTTT; CDR3aa: CASSPLAGSTDTQYF
d_gene: NA; j_gene: TRBJ2-7; abundance: few; v_gene: TRBV28; CDR3nt: TGTGCCAGCAGTTTGGTGGCAGAAGAAAGCGAGCAGTACTTC; CDR3aa: CASSLVAEESEQYF
d_gene: TRBD2; j_gene: TRBJ2-4; abundance: NA; v_gene: TRBV28; CDR3nt: TGTGCCAGCACCACGGGAGGTTGGGAAAACATTCAGTACTTC; CDR3aa: CASTTGGWENIQYF
d_gene: NA; j_gene: TRBJ2-1; abundance: few; v_gene: TRBV5-8; CDR3nt: TGTGCCAGCAGCTTGGGGGTCAGCAATGAGCAGTTCTTC; CDR3aa: CASSLGVSNEQFF
d_gene: NA; j_gene: TRBJ2-7; abundance: NA; v_gene: TRBV27; CDR3nt: TGTGCCAGCAGTTTACAGGGGCGGTGGGAGCAGTACTTC; CDR3aa: CASSLQGRWEQYF
d_gene: NA; j_gene: TRBJ1-1; abundance: NA; v_gene: TRBV21-1; CDR3nt: TGTGCCAGCAAAGAAAGGGAAGGAAGGACTGAAGCTTTCTTT; CDR3aa: CASKEREGRTEAFF
d_gene: TRBD1; j_gene: TRBJ2-2; abundance: NA; v_gene: TRBV29-1; CDR3nt: TGCAGCGCCGTACAGGGGGCGTTTACCGGGGAGCTGTTTTTT; CDR3aa: CSAVQGAFTGELFF
d_gene: NA; j_gene: TRBJ2-3; abundance: NA; v_gene: TRBV21-1; CDR3nt: TGTGCCAGGCGAGAGGGGGACGCCCGGGATACGCAGTATTTT; CDR3aa: CARREGDARDTQYF
d_gene: NA; j_gene: TRBJ2-1; abundance: NA; v_gene: TRBV15; CDR3nt: TGTGCCACCAGTACTAGGGGCTTAAGCTCCTACAATGAGCAGTTCTTC; CDR3aa: CATSTRGLSSYNEQFF
d_gene: TRBD1; j_gene: TRBJ2-7; abundance: NA; v_gene: TRBV7-9; CDR3nt: TGTGCCAGCAGCCCCGACAGGGTGGACGAGCAGTACTTC; CDR3aa: CASSPDRVDEQYF
d_gene: NA; j_gene: TRBJ1-1; abundance: NA; v_gene: TRBV5-1; CDR3nt: TGCGCCAGCAGTGACAGGCTGAACACTGAAGCTTTCTTT; CDR3aa: CASSDRLNTEAFF
d_gene: NA; j_gene: TRBJ2-1; abundance: NA; v_gene: TRBV29-1; CDR3nt: TGCAGCGTTGTTTCATGGAGGTCCAATGAGCAGTTCTTC; CDR3aa: CSVVSWRSNEQFF
d_gene: TRBD1; j_gene: TRBJ2-7; abundance: NA; v_gene: TRBV5-8; CDR3nt: TGTGCCAGCAGCTCAACAGGGGCTTACGAGCAGTACTTC; CDR3aa: CASSSTGAYEQYF
d_gene: TRBD1; j_gene: TRBJ2-1; abundance: once; v_gene: TRBV9; CDR3nt: TGTGCCAGCAGCGCACAGGGGGCTCATTTTGACAATGAGCAGTTCTTC; CDR3aa: CASSAQGAHFDNEQFF